The clone carrying this TCR beta chain was found a few times. No antigen is known for it. J gave up 3 bases and V 3 bases, and 9 bases lay outside the gene matches. The germline gives CDR1 LNHNV, CDR2 YYDKDF (reference sequence). CDR3 size: 16 residues. Unique molecular identifiers were incorporated during preparation of the TCRbeta library. One entry per CDR3 protein, called by TCRdb with MiXCR from the PCR reads. The sample carries around 190,000 distinct CDR3 sequences, 6.6% recorded once. The data belong to a study of T-cell reconstitution after alpha-beta-depleted transplantation in children. Whole-study findings and limits: As was reported, about two months after transplant, alpha-beta T cells came from several hundred expanded graft clones. Certain patients had high TCRbeta diversity at day 60, and it came from recipient T cells and thymic progenitors that survived. From newly produced T cells came most of the T-cell counts and diversity one year after transplant.

This TCR came from a boy aged 2 to 9 with acute lymphoblastic leukemia, due to receive a stem cell transplant. Sample: PBMCs, taken before TCRalphabeta/CD19-depleted stem cell transplant. The V call is TRBV15, the J call TRBJ2-5; 8 nucleotides line up with TRBD1. The CDR3 DNA follows: TGTGCCACCAGCAGGGACAGGACAGGGTTGAAAGAGACCCAGTACTTC. Its translation is CATSRDRTGLKETQYF.